What follows is one TCR beta chain and its context. The data stem from a study of Ad26.COV2.S vaccination and SARS-CoV-2 variants. The treatment: about 20 received Ad26.COV2.S at low or high dose, single or two shots; 5 received placebo; per-sample allocation not given. On day 63 after the first injection, vaccine and placebo recipients gave samples. The method was immunoSEQ multiplex PCR; TCRdb's version includes in-frame clones alone and lacks a portion of them. The sample gives a few hundred thousand clones, around 90% of which show up once; roughly 3.9% is in the top ten. Trimming removed 7 bases from V and 8 bases from J, with 14 bases in between. Germline assignment: CDR1 MNHEY and CDR2 SMNVEV (reference sequence). The CDR3 contains 13 residues.

The chain recombines TRBV27 with TRBJ1-4; perhaps TRBD1 as D (5 bases). The material sequenced was peripheral blood, taken in a trial of Ad26.COV2.S vaccine versus placebo. The origin of this receptor is a person between 18 and 65 years old who received the Ad26.COV2.S COVID-19 vaccine or a placebo. The CDR3 reads CASTTGAAEKLFF. In nucleotides, the CDR3 is TGTGCCAGCACCACCGGGGCGGCGGAAAAACTGTTTTTT.